This is a list of T cell receptor beta chains from one sample in a study of blood T cell repertoires in COVID-19. The repertoire was sequenced with immunoSEQ multiplex PCR; TCRdb's copy has only in-frame clones and lacks some. Of around 300,000 clones listed, approximately 88% are singletons. Sequences were obtained from peripheral blood. These receptors were collected from a woman aged 45 to 65 with active or convalescent COVID-19. The CDR3 runs from the conserved cysteine through the conserved F or W. D genes are given only for firm matches. Expanded clones are given a class, and other clones once, few, many or no size at all.

TRBV9,TRBJ2-1,TRBD2,15,.,TGTGCCAGCAGCGTAGACGGGAGGCTCTTGGATGAGCAGTTCTTC,CASSVDGRLLDEQFF
TRBV19,TRBJ2-2,TRBD2,16,.,TGTGCCAGTAGTACCGGGACTAGAGGGAGGACCGGGGAGCTGTTTTTT,CASSTGTRGRTGELFF
TRBV5-1,TRBJ1-2,.,15,.,TGCGCCAGCAGCTGGACTCCCGGGACTAATTATGGCTACACCTTC,CASSWTPGTNYGYTF
TRBV9,TRBJ2-1,TRBD2,16,.,TGTGCCAGCAGCGACGCTAGCGGGAGGACCTACAATGAGCAGTTCTTC,CASSDASGRTYNEQFF
TRBV5-1,TRBJ1-1,.,14,.,TGCGCCAGCGCCCCTCGGGATTCGAACACTGAAGCTTTCTTT,CASAPRDSNTEAFF
TRBV19,TRBJ1-1,TRBD1,17,.,TGTGCCAGTAGTACCCGAACGGACAGGGGGGTTAGAGAAGAAGCTTTCTTT,CASSTRTDRGVREEAFF
TRBV19,TRBJ1-5,TRBD1,18,.,TGTGCCAGTAAAACTCCGGGACAGGGAACCTATAGCAATCAGCCCCAGCATTTT,CASKTPGQGTYSNQPQHF
TRBV30,TRBJ1-1,.,11,.,TGTGCCTGTGAGGGGGGGGCAGAAGCTTTCTTT,CACEGGAEAFF
TRBV3-1/TRBV3-2,TRBJ1-4,.,16,few,TGTGCCAGCAGCCGAGGGTCGGGGGGGGCTAATGAAAAACTGTTTTTT,CASSRGSGGANEKLFF
TRBV7-9,TRBJ2-5,TRBD1,16,.,TGTGCCAGCAGCTTCCCGACAGGGGGCCTTATTGAGACCCAGTACTTC,CASSFPTGGLIETQYF
TRBV4-3,TRBJ1-2,TRBD1,15,once,TGCGCCAGCAGCCAAGAAGGAGGGCCCCGAGGGGGCTTGGCCTTC,CASSQEGGPRGGLAF
TRBV28,TRBJ1-5,TRBD1,13,.,TGTGCCAGCAGCAGGACAGGGGATCAGCCCCAGCATTTT,CASSRTGDQPQHF
TRBV30,TRBJ1-4,.,14,.,TGTGCCTGGACGGCGGGCATCAACGGGAGGAAACTGTTTTTT,CAWTAGINGRKLFF
TRBV30,TRBJ2-7,TRBD2,17,.,TGTGCCTGGAGGGGGGTGAGGCTTAGCGGGAGCTCCTACGAGCAGTACTTC,CAWRGVRLSGSSYEQYF
TRBV3-1/TRBV3-2,TRBJ1-4,.,15,.,TGTGCCAGCAGCCAAACGGTCAGGTTTAATGAAAAACTGTTTTTT,CASSQTVRFNEKLFF
TRBV5-4,TRBJ2-7,.,12,.,TGTGCCAGCAGCTTGTATGGGGCCGAGCAGTACTTC,CASSLYGAEQYF
TRBV21-1,TRBJ2-6,.,17,.,TGTGCCAGCAGCAAACCCGACAGGGCCTCTGGGGCCAACGTCCTGACTTTC,CASSKPDRASGANVLTF
TRBV5-1,TRBJ2-7,TRBD1,15,.,TGCGCCAGCAGCTTGCGACAGGGGATCTCCTACGAGCAGTACTTC,CASSLRQGISYEQYF
TRBV4-2,TRBJ1-1,TRBD1,13,few,TGTGCCAGCAGCCCGACAGGGGCGTTTGAAGCTTTCTTT,CASSPTGAFEAFF
TRBV27,TRBJ2-1,TRBD1,16,.,TGTGCCAGCAGTTTGATAGGACAACAGGGGAACAATGAGCAGTTCTTC,CASSLIGQQGNNEQFF
TRBV7-9,TRBJ2-5,TRBD1,16,.,TGTGCCAGCAGCTCCAGCCAGACAGGGATCTTGGAGACCCAGTACTTC,CASSSSQTGILETQYF
TRBV7-2,TRBJ2-7,.,13,.,TGTGCCAGCAGCTTAGCGAAGAGTTACGAGCAGTACTTC,CASSLAKSYEQYF
TRBV7-9,TRBJ2-7,.,16,.,TGTGCCAGCAGCTTAGACCCCCAGGACAGCTCCTACGAGCAGTACTTC,CASSLDPQDSSYEQYF
TRBV6-2/TRBV6-3,TRBJ2-1,TRBD2,16,.,TGTGCCAGCAGTTACGGGGGCGGGAGGGCCTTCAATGAGCAGTTCTTC,CASSYGGGRAFNEQFF
TRBV30,TRBJ2-5,.,11,.,TGTGCCTGGACAGGGCAAGAGACCCAGTACTTC,CAWTGQETQYF
TRBV28,TRBJ2-5,.,14,.,TGTGCCAGCAGTTTGGAAGGGGTTAGGGAGACCCAGTACTTC,CASSLEGVRETQYF
TRBV4-3,TRBJ1-5,.,14,.,TGCGCCAGCAGCCAAGAATTCGGGAATCAGCCCCAGCATTTT,CASSQEFGNQPQHF
TRBV19,TRBJ2-1,.,16,.,TGTGCCAGTAGTTCCATCCGGGACACTCTTTACAATGAGCAGTTCTTC,CASSSIRDTLYNEQFF
TRBV5-4,TRBJ2-1,TRBD1,15,.,TGTGCCAGCAGCCCGACAGGGGGCTGGTACAATGAGCAGTTCTTC,CASSPTGGWYNEQFF